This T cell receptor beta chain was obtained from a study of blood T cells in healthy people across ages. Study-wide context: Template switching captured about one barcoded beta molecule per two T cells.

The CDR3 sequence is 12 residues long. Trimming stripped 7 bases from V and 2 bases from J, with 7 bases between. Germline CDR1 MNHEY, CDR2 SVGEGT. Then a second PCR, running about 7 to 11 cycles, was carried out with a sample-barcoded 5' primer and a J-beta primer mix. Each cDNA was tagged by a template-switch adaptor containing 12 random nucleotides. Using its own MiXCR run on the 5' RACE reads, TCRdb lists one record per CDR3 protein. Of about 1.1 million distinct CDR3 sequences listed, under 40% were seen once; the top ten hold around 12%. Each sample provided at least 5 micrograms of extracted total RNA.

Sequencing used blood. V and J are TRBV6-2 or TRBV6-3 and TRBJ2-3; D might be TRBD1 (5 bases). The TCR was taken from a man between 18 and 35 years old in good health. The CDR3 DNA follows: TGTGCCAGCACAGGGATCACAGATACGCAGTATTTT. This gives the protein CASTGITDTQYF.